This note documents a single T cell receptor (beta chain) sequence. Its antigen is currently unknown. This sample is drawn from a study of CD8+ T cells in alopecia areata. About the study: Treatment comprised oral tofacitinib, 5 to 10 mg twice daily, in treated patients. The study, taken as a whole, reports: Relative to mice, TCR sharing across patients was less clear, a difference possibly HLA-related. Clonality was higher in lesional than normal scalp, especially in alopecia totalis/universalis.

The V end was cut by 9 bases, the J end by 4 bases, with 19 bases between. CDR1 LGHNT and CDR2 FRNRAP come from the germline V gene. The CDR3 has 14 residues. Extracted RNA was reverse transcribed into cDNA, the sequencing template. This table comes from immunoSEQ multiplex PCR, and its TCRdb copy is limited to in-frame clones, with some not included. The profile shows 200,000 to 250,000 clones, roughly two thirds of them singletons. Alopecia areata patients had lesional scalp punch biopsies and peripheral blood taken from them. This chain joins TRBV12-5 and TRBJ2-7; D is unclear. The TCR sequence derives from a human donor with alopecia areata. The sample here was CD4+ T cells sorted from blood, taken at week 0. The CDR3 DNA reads TGTGCTAGCGCATTAAGCCTCACTGAATACGAGCAGTACTTC. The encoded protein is CASALSLTEYEQYF.